The T cell receptor beta chain under discussion was sequenced for a study of shared clonotypes between healthy human individuals. Several immunoSEQ 96-well plates shared each subset's DNA, each plate a replicate. Clones were read by immunoSEQ multiplex PCR, and TCRdb kept only the in-frame ones, dropping some. Of some 2.1 million clones in the sample, roughly 95% were seen once. Naive CD8 cells lacked CD45RO, underwent positive selection for CCR7 and left out terminally differentiated effector memory CD45RA+ cells. V dropped 1 base and J dropped 7 bases, with 11 bases sitting between them. CDR1 is SGHNT, CDR2 YYREEE, per germline (reference sequence). The CDR3 runs to 14 residues.

The sequence was collected from a man aged 18 to 35 in good health. The sequenced sample was naive CD8+ T cells sorted from blood. The chain links TRBV5-4 to TRBJ2-2; no clear D gene. CDR3 bases: TGTGCCAGCAGCTTGCGTGGTGGGGTCGGGGAGCTGTTTTTT. Its protein is CASSLRGGVGELFF. The full variable domain, with the rest looked up from reference TRBV5-4 and TRBJ2-2, is ETGVTQSPTHLIKTRGQQVTLRCSSQSGHNTVSWYQQALGQGPQFIFQYYREEENGRGNFPPRFSGLQFPNYSSELNVNALELDDSALYLCASSLRGGVGELFFGEGSRLTVL.